This is a list of T cell receptor beta chains from one sample in a study of human T cells and chemical hapten exposure. Each CDR3 protein is one row after TCRdb ran MiXCR on the RACE reads. The sample has roughly 98,000 distinct CDR3 sequences, around 12% seen once. This specimen consisted of whole blood, obtained in connection with sensitization to the hapten diphenylcyclopropenone (DPC). These receptor sequences come from a woman in her thirties or forties with alopecia areata. Some clones in this sample may be carry-over from other donors' samples. Both conserved end residues are part of each CDR3. D genes are given only for firm matches. A row's size may be missing; if present it is once, few, many or a size class.

>TRBJ1-1|-|TRBV5-1|few
TGCGCCAGCAGCGTCCGCATCGGGGGCCTCACTGAAGCTTTCTTT
CASSVRIGGLTEAFF
>TRBJ2-3|-|TRBV20-1|many
TGCAGTGCAAGAATAGATACGCAGTATTTT
CSARIDTQYF
>TRBJ1-5|-|TRBV29-1|few
TGCAGCGTCACCGTGGGGGGCCAGCCCCAGCATTTT
CSVTVGGQPQHF
>TRBJ1-5|TRBD1|TRBV24-1|few
TGTGCCACCAGTGATTCTGGACAGGGGGCGGGCCAGCCCCAGCATTTT
CATSDSGQGAGQPQHF
>TRBJ1-5|-|TRBV20-1|-
TGCAGTGCTAGTCGAGACATTAGCAATCAGCCCCAGCATTTT
CSASRDISNQPQHF
>TRBJ2-5|-|TRBV3-1|many
TGTGCCAGCAGCCAAGAGGTGACCCAGTACTTC
CASSQEVTQYF
>TRBJ2-1|TRBD2|TRBV15|-
TGTGCCACCAGCCTAACTAGCGGGACTTACAATGAGCAGTTCTTC
CATSLTSGTYNEQFF
>TRBJ2-6|TRBD1|TRBV4-1|-
TGCGCCAGCAGCCAAAGTCGGACAGGAACCCCTGGGGCCAACGTCCTGACTTTC
CASSQSRTGTPGANVLTF
>TRBJ2-1|-|TRBV3-1|many
TGTGCCAGCAGCCTGTATGGTGAGCAGTTCTTC
CASSLYGEQFF
>TRBJ2-6|TRBD1|TRBV20-1|many
TGCAGTGCTACCGGGACAGGGAGATCTGGGGCCAACGTCCTGACTTTC
CSATGTGRSGANVLTF
>TRBJ2-7|TRBD1|TRBV28|few
TGTGCCAGCAGCCGCTTCGCGAAGGGGGCCGAGCAGTACTTC
CASSRFAKGAEQYF
>TRBJ2-2|TRBD1|TRBV6-2/TRBV6-3|few
TGTGCCAGCAGTTACGGACAGGGGGCCATGAGTGTCACCGGGGAGCTGTTTTTT
CASSYGQGAMSVTGELFF
>TRBJ2-1|TRBD2|TRBV4-3|-
TGCGCCAGCAGCGCAGCACCGGGACTAGCGGGAGTGAAGGACAATGAGCAGTTCTTC
CASSAAPGLAGVKDNEQFF
>TRBJ1-2|TRBD1|TRBV4-1|-
TGCGCCAGCAGCCCGGAAGGGACAGGAGAGATCTATGGCTACACCTTC
CASSPEGTGEIYGYTF
>TRBJ1-5|-|TRBV7-9|few
TGTGCCAGCAGCTTAGCGGTAGACAGCCAAGGGCATCAGCCCCAGCATTTT
CASSLAVDSQGHQPQHF
>TRBJ2-3|TRBD2|TRBV6-2/TRBV6-3|-
TGTGCCAGCAGTTACACAGCGGGAGTGGATACGCAGTATTTT
CASSYTAGVDTQYF
>TRBJ1-3|-|TRBV7-6|many
TGTGCCAGCAACGGGGCCGGTGCTGGAAACACCATATATTTT
CASNGAGAGNTIYF
>TRBJ2-1|-|TRBV4-3|few
TGCGCCAGCAGCCAGCGCCAGCGGTCGTACGATGAGCAGTTCTTC
CASSQRQRSYDEQFF
>TRBJ1-2|TRBD1|TRBV28|many
TGTGCCAGCAGAAGAGACAGGGGGTACATTGTTCTAAGTTGGGGCTACACCTTC
CASRRDRGYIVLSWGYTF
>TRBJ2-1|-|TRBV4-2|-
TGTGCCAGCAGCCAAGGGACGCTCGGGTTGTCCTACAATGAGCAGTTCTTC
CASSQGTLGLSYNEQFF
>TRBJ2-7|-|TRBV29-1|few
TGCAGCGTTGACACAGGGCGTGGATACGAGCAGTACTTC
CSVDTGRGYEQYF
>TRBJ2-7|-|TRBV27|-
TGTGCCAGCAGTTTAAGACGGAAGGATCGCTCCTACGAGCAGTACTTC
CASSLRRKDRSYEQYF
>TRBJ2-3|-|TRBV20-1|-
TGCAGTGCTAGTCGGGATAGCGCAGATACGCAGTATTTT
CSASRDSADTQYF
>TRBJ2-6|-|TRBV29-1|-
TGCAGCGTCGTTGGGACAAAGTCTGGGGCCAACGTCCTGACTTTC
CSVVGTKSGANVLTF
>TRBJ1-2|TRBD1|TRBV7-2|few
TGTGCCAGCACCCCAGGAACGGACAGGGGCTATGGCTACACCTTC
CASTPGTDRGYGYTF
>TRBJ2-1|TRBD2|TRBV29-1|few
TGCAGCGTTGCGACTAGCAGGTACAATGAGCAGTTCTTC
CSVATSRYNEQFF
>TRBJ2-7|-|TRBV27|few
TGTGCCAGCAGACCGAGGACGGGAACCTACGAGCAGTACTTC
CASRPRTGTYEQYF
>TRBJ1-2|-|TRBV6-6|many
TGTGCCAGCAGTTCCCCGGACGGTGGCTATGGCTACACCTTC
CASSSPDGGYGYTF
>TRBJ2-2|-|TRBV27|few
TGTGCCACCCTGGGGGAGTTGGGCACCGGGGAGCTGTTTTTT
CATLGELGTGELFF
>TRBJ2-3|TRBD1|TRBV10-3|few
TGTGCCATCAGTGGGACGGGACAGGGTGGAGATACGCAGTATTTT
CAISGTGQGGDTQYF
>TRBJ2-2|TRBD1|TRBV6-2/TRBV6-3|few
TGTGCCAGCAGTTCCCCCCCCCGCGGGACAGGGGCCTCCGGGGAGCTGTTTTTT
CASSSPPRGTGASGELFF
>TRBJ2-3|TRBD2|TRBV18|many
TGTGCCAGCTCACCACGGTTCGACCCGCAGACTAGCGGGATCGGCACAGATACGCAGTATTTT
CASSPRFDPQTSGIGTDTQYF
>TRBJ2-7|-|TRBV28|few
TGTGCCAGCAGTACCCCGGGACTTGCCTACGAGCAGTACTTC
CASSTPGLAYEQYF
>TRBJ2-6|-|TRBV7-8|many
TGTGCCAGCAGCCCCGGGGTAGCTGGGGCCAACGTCCTGACTTTC
CASSPGVAGANVLTF
>TRBJ1-1|TRBD1|TRBV20-1|-
TGCAGTGCTAGAGGCCCAGGGGGCTCTGAAGCTTTCTTT
CSARGPGGSEAFF
>TRBJ1-5|-|TRBV3-1|once
TGTGCCAGCAGCCAAGACAGTCTGAAGAATCAGCCCCAGCATTTT
CASSQDSLKNQPQHF
>TRBJ2-7|TRBD2|TRBV10-3|-
TGTGCCATCCGACTAGCGGGAGAAGACGAGCAGTACTTC
CAIRLAGEDEQYF
>TRBJ2-7|-|TRBV3-1|few
TGTGCCAGCAGCCAAGAAGGGTACTACGAGCAGTACTTC
CASSQEGYYEQYF
>TRBJ2-1|TRBD2|TRBV3-1|many
TGTGCCAGCAGCCCTTCTAGCGGGACTTACAATGAGCAGTTCTTC
CASSPSSGTYNEQFF
>TRBJ1-5|-|TRBV28|few
TGTGCCAGCAGCTGGGGGGCAGAGGTTAATCAGCCCCAGCATTTT
CASSWGAEVNQPQHF
>TRBJ2-7|TRBD1|TRBV15|few
TGTGCCACCAGCAGAGTGGGACAGCTCTACGAGCAGTACTTC
CATSRVGQLYEQYF
>TRBJ1-5|-|TRBV18|few
TGTGCCAGCTCACCAGCAGGGGGCAATCAGCCCCAGCATTTT
CASSPAGGNQPQHF
>TRBJ2-3|TRBD2|TRBV19|few
TGTGCCAGTAGCCCCCGAGGTCGGACTAGCGGGAGAGCCAGAGATACGCAGTATTTT
CASSPRGRTSGRARDTQYF
>TRBJ2-3|TRBD2|TRBV5-5|few
TGTGCCAGCAGCTTTTCGGGAGGGCCCGATACGCAGTATTTT
CASSFSGGPDTQYF
>TRBJ2-1|-|TRBV2|few
TGTGCCAGCAGTGATTTGGGGGTCCTTTACAATGAGCAGTTCTTC
CASSDLGVLYNEQFF
>TRBJ2-7|TRBD1|TRBV6-2/TRBV6-3|many
TGTGCCAGCAGTGACAGGGACGAGCAGTACTTC
CASSDRDEQYF
>TRBJ2-5|-|TRBV28|-
TGTGCCAGCAGTGGCACCCGGGGCCTGGAGACCCAGTACTTC
CASSGTRGLETQYF
>TRBJ2-7|TRBD2|TRBV28|few
TGTGCCAGCAGTGCCCCGGGACTAGGTTCCGGCGAGCAGTACTTC
CASSAPGLGSGEQYF
>TRBJ2-3|TRBD1|TRBV5-1|many
TGCGCCAGCAGCGGGACAGGCCCCGGCACAGATACGCAGTATTTT
CASSGTGPGTDTQYF
>TRBJ2-1|-|TRBV11-2|-
TGTGCCAGCAGGGAGGGGTCGACGAATTACAATGAGCAGTTCTTC
CASREGSTNYNEQFF
>TRBJ2-5|TRBD2|TRBV7-8|few
TGTGCCAGCAGCTTATCTACGGGAGGGGGGGAGACCCAGTACTTC
CASSLSTGGGETQYF
>TRBJ2-1|-|TRBV28|-
TGTGCCAGCACTGAGAACCCCTCCTACAATGAGCAGTTCTTC
CASTENPSYNEQFF
>TRBJ2-5|-|TRBV18|few
TGTGCCAGCTTTGGGGGATACGGCGAGACCCAGTACTTC
CASFGGYGETQYF
>TRBJ2-7|-|TRBV28|-
TGTGCCAGCAGGCCATCGACAGGACACTACGAGCAGTACTTC
CASRPSTGHYEQYF
>TRBJ2-2|-|TRBV7-6|-
TGTGCCAGCAGTTCCCCCCAGCGGCTAACCGGGGAGCTGTTTTTT
CASSSPQRLTGELFF
>TRBJ2-5|-|TRBV6-5|-
TGTGCCAGCAGTTCGGGACTCCGAGGGACCCAGTACTTC
CASSSGLRGTQYF
>TRBJ2-1|-|TRBV29-1|many
TGCAGCGCCCAGGGGCGCTGGACTGAGCAGTTCTTC
CSAQGRWTEQFF
>TRBJ1-1|-|TRBV21-1|many
TGTGCCAGCAGCCGTACGAACACTGAAGCTTTCTTT
CASSRTNTEAFF
>TRBJ2-7|-|TRBV28|many
TGTGCCAGCAAAGTAAAGAGCAACGAGCAGTACTTC
CASKVKSNEQYF